The clone carrying this TCR beta chain was counted only a few times. Its target is unknown. Method: immunoSEQ multiplex PCR; TCRdb's copy keeps in-frame clones and lacks some. The sample has around 40,000 clones; about two thirds are singletons. The data originate from a study of vaccination effects on CD4 cells after COVID-19. Study-level findings and limits: In the study, convalescent patients were few, and early post-infection timepoints were absent.

The ends lost 7 bases at V and 3 bases at J; junction bases unmatched: 6. In germline, CDR1 is LGHNA, CDR2 YNFKEQ. The CDR3 covers 15 residues. After around ten days in culture, the CD4+ T cells were isolated. V usage is TRBV4-2 and J usage is TRBJ2-2; 9 bases map to TRBD2. The material sequenced was CD4+ T cells from PBMCs cultured without peptide, taken before COVID-19 vaccination. This TCR came from a human donor who received a COVID-19 vaccine. The CDR3 DNA reads as TGTGCCAGCACGCTAGCGGGAATTGACACCGGGGAGCTGTTTTTT. Translation: CASTLAGIDTGELFF.